The TCR beta chain described here comes from a study of response to subunit inactivated influenza vaccine. The sample holds many counts of this clonotype. Its antigen remains unidentified. Germline lookup yields CDR1 DFQATT and CDR2 SNEGSKA (reference sequence). V was clipped by 1 base and J by 0 bases, with 13 bases between them. This CDR3 spans 16 amino acids. A single record per CDR3 protein comes from TCRdb applying MiXCR to the RT-PCR reads. This table holds fewer than 350,000 distinct CDR3 sequences, 20% to 25% found once. Study-wide findings and caveats: After each seasonal influenza vaccination, few new T cells are recruited, the authors suggested.

The TCR sequence derives from a man between 50 and 75 years old who received an inactivated influenza vaccine. This specimen consisted of PBMCs from blood, obtained about 20 months after vaccination. The V and J genes are TRBV20-1 and TRBJ1-5, with D possibly TRBD1 on 5 matching bases. The CDR3 sequence: CSARGSGRHSNQPQHF. CDR3 DNA: TGCAGTGCTAGAGGTTCAGGGCGACATAGCAATCAGCCCCAGCATTTT.